The 30 T cell receptor beta chains below all came from one sample that was sequenced in a study of T cell responses to AZD1222 COVID-19 vaccine. Clones were sequenced by immunoSEQ multiplex PCR, and TCRdb holds only the in-frame ones, with some missing. The data hold 98,000 or so clones, with roughly 90% observed a single time. Sequenced material: peripheral blood, taken 28 days after the second AZD1222 dose. All receptors derive from an adult who received the AZD1222 COVID-19 vaccine.

This clone was counted a single time. The chain employs TRBV12-1 and TRBJ2-5. TRBV12-1 is labeled a pseudogene. The CDR3 covers 11 residues. CDR3 nucleotide sequence: TGTGCCAGCAGCTTTAGGGAGACCCAGTACTTC. This gives the protein CASSFRETQYF.

V usage is TRBV28 and J usage is TRBJ2-3; perhaps D is TRBD1 or TRBD2 (6 bases each). CDR1 and CDR2 (germline): MDHEN, SYDVKM. The CDR3 extends over 13 amino acids. With 7 bases removed from V and 5 bases from J, the gap between germline ends came to 13 bases. The CDR3 DNA sequence: TGTGCCAGCACTGGGGGGCATGAAGATACGCAGTATTTT. Translation gives CASTGGHEDTQYF.

The chain couples TRBV5-1 to TRBJ1-5; D unresolved. The CDR3 runs 13 residues. Trimming took off 0 bases at V and 4 bases at J, with 5 bases between the two ends. Germline V gene lookup returns CDR1 SGHRS and CDR2 YFSETQ. Here the CDR3 DNA reads TGCGCCAGCAGCTTGGGAGAAAATCAGCCCCAGCATTTT. Translated, it gives CASSLGENQPQHF.

Note on this clone: One end of the junction varies from germline; a read error may be responsible. CDR3 in amino acids: CASSLAGGPRNEQFF. As DNA, the CDR3 is TGTGCCAGCAGCCTAGCGGGAGGGCCCCGCAATGAGCAGTTCTTC. The rearrangement uses TRBV7-7 and TRBJ2-1, with TRBD2 matching over 12 bases. This CDR3 is 15 amino acids long. Germline V gene lookup returns CDR1 SSHAT and CDR2 FNYEAQ (reference sequence). The full variable domain, its missing parts supplied by reference TRBV7-7 and TRBJ2-1, is GAGVSQSPRYKVTKRGQDVTLRCDPISSHATLYWYQQALGQGPEFLTYFNYEAQPDKSGLPSDRFSAERPEGSISTLTIQRTEQRDSAMYRCASSLAGGPRNEQFFGPGTRLTVL.

This chain links TRBV27 with TRBJ1-5; D uncertain. This CDR3 region has 14 residues. V was cut by 3 bases and J by 2 bases, with 8 bases left in between. Looked up from germline, CDR1 is MNHEY and CDR2 is SMNVEV (reference sequence). DNA for the CDR3: TGTGCCAGCAGTTTCGGTGTGGGCAATCAGCCCCAGCATTTT. It encodes CASSFGVGNQPQHF.

The chain uses TRBV27 and TRBJ2-3, with D hard to call. CDR3 length equals 13 residues. V gave up 7 bases and J gave up 2 bases, with 10 bases separating them. The germline gives CDR1 MNHEY, CDR2 SMNVEV (reference sequence). The CDR3 region is CASTPTNTDTQYF. In DNA, the CDR3 is TGTGCCAGCACCCCGACCAACACAGATACGCAGTATTTT.

The chain combines TRBV6-5 with TRBJ2-5; no clear D. V was cut by 0 bases and J by 2 bases, with 4 bases left in between. The germline gives CDR1 MNHEY, CDR2 SVGAGI. This CDR3 is 13 amino acids long. The CDR3 spells CASSYSRQETQYF. For the CDR3, the DNA is TGTGCCAGCAGTTACTCAAGACAAGAGACCCAGTACTTC.

DNA of the CDR3: TGTGCCAGCAGTTACTCGAGCGGGAGCTCCTACGAGCAGTACTTC. Its translation is CASSYSSGSSYEQYF. The chain has TRBV6-5 and TRBJ2-7; 8 nucleotides match TRBD2. V was clipped by 0 bases and J by 0 bases; unmatched bases: 1. Per germline, CDR1 MNHEY and CDR2 SVGAGI. The CDR3 is made up of 15 amino acids.

V gene TRBV3-1 (or the pseudogene TRBV3-2) combines with J gene TRBJ1-2, with D uncertain. Trimming removed 7 bases from V and 3 bases from J, with 15 bases in between. Per the germline V gene, CDR1 is LGHDT and CDR2 is YNNKEL (reference sequence). This CDR3 contains 14 residues. CDR3 coding DNA: TGTGCCAGCACGCGGTCTCTTAAAGACTATGGCTACACCTTC. Translated: CASTRSLKDYGYTF.

A single count supports this clone. The CDR3 bases are TGTGCCGGGACAGGGAGGTTATTACCCCAGCATTTT. Protein product: CAGTGRLLPQHF. This chain uses TRBV28 with TRBJ1-5; TRBD1 matches at 9 bases. J was trimmed by 10 bases and V by 11 bases; bases with no gene match: 9. The CDR3 sequence is 12 residues long. Germline CDR1 reads MDHEN; CDR2 reads SYDVKM.

There are a few counts of this clone. J is TRBJ2-6 and V is TRBV6-1, with a possible D match to TRBD1 (5 bases). CDR1 MNHNS and CDR2 SASEGT come from the germline V gene. V lost 0 bases and J lost 2, with 5 bases in between. CDR3 length: 15 amino acids. CDR3 region: CASSEAGAGANVLTF. Here the CDR3 DNA reads TGTGCCAGCAGTGAAGCAGGGGCTGGGGCCAACGTCCTGACTTTC.

The chain joins TRBV6-2 or TRBV6-3 to TRBJ1-4; 8 bases are a match to TRBD1. The ends lost 5 bases at V and 5 bases at J; junction bases unmatched: 4. The CDR3 is 14 amino acids. In germline, CDR1 is MNHEY, CDR2 SVGEGT. The CDR3 bases are TGTGCCAGCAGTCGGACAGGGACGAATGAAAAACTGTTTTTT. Encoded protein: CASSRTGTNEKLFF.

The genes are TRBV25-1 and TRBJ2-3; TRBD2 agrees at 14 bases. Germline CDR1 MGHDK, CDR2 SYGVNS. V lost 3 bases and J lost 3; bases outside the gene matches: 5. CDR3 size: 17 residues. CDR3 loop: CASSDGTSGSRTDTQYF. The DNA for the CDR3 is TGTGCCAGCAGTGACGGGACTAGCGGGAGTAGGACAGATACGCAGTATTTT.

The J gene is TRBJ2-3, the V gene TRBV11-2; D might be TRBD1 (6 bases). CDR1 and CDR2 (germline): SGHAT, FQNNGV. This CDR3 contains 16 residues. Deletions cut 2 bases from V and 3 bases from J, with 15 bases between. The chain's CDR3 is CASSLMARRGTDTQYF. In nucleotides, the CDR3 is TGTGCCAGCAGCTTAATGGCCCGCAGGGGAACAGATACGCAGTATTTT.

This clone was counted between two and nine times. The V and J genes are TRBV10-3 and TRBJ2-6; D is uncertain. The germline V gene encodes CDR1 ENHRY and CDR2 SYGVKD. V lost 0 bases and J lost 0, with 6 bases in between. CDR3 length equals 16 residues. As DNA, the CDR3 is TGTGCCATCAGTGAGTCTGCGACCTCTGGGGCCAACGTCCTGACTTTC. It translates to CAISESATSGANVLTF.

The J gene is TRBJ2-5, the V gene TRBV5-6, with 9 positions matching TRBD1. Losses at the gene ends were 0 bases for V and 5 bases for J; bases not matched to a gene: 5. The CDR3 spans 15 residues. Germline V gene lookup returns CDR1 SGHDT and CDR2 YYEEEE. The CDR3 sequence: CASSLGQGVLETQYF. The CDR3 nucleotides read TGTGCCAGCAGCTTGGGACAGGGGGTTTTGGAGACCCAGTACTTC. Filled out from reference TRBV5-6 and TRBJ2-5, the complete variable domain reads DAGVTQSPTHLIKTRGQQVTLRCSPKSGHDTVSWYQQALGQGPQFIFQYYEEEERQRGNFPDRFSGHQFPNYSSELNVNALLLGDSALYLCASSLGQGVLETQYFGPGTRLLVL.

The chain combines TRBV7-2 with TRBJ2-7; 11 positions agree with TRBD2. CDR3 length: 15 residues. Germline V gene sequence: CDR1 SGHTA, CDR2 FQGNSA. V trimming: 2 bases; J trimming: 2 bases; junction bases outside the gene matches: 2. In DNA, the CDR3 is TGTGCCAGCAGCTTAAGACTAGCGGGACCCTACGAGCAGTACTTC. It specifies CASSLRLAGPYEQYF. The variable domain in full, with the rest retrieved from reference TRBV7-2 and TRBJ2-7, is GAGVSQSPSNKVTEKGKDVELRCDPISGHTALYWYRQSLGQGLEFLIYFQGNSAPDKSGLPSDRFSAERTGGSVSTLTIQRTQQEDSAVYLCASSLRLAGPYEQYFGPGTRLTVT.

The chain joins TRBV28 to TRBJ1-5; 7 bases agree with TRBD1. The germline CDR1 and CDR2 sequences are MDHEN and SYDVKM. Losses at the gene ends were 11 bases for V and 4 bases for J; bases not matched to a gene: 11. This CDR3 is 14 amino acids long. The CDR3 sequence is CAGQPGQLNQPQHF. For the CDR3, the DNA is TGTGCCGGACAACCGGGACAGCTGAATCAGCCCCAGCATTTT.

This clone was seen once. The chain links TRBV5-8 to TRBJ1-6, with D hard to call. The V gene's germline CDR1 is SGHTS and CDR2 YDEGEE. This CDR3 is 15 amino acids long. Trimming shortened V by 0 bases and J by 3 bases, and 7 bases separated the two germline ends. The CDR3 region has the DNA TGTGCCAGCAGCTTGGTACAGCACTATAATTCACCCCTCCACTTT. This sequence encodes CASSLVQHYNSPLHF.

The J gene is TRBJ2-1, the V gene TRBV19; TRBD1 or TRBD2 may be the D gene (5 bases each). The V gene lost 0 bases and the J gene lost 11 bases, with 8 bases spanning the gap. The CDR3 runs 12 residues. Germline lookup yields CDR1 LNHDA and CDR2 SQIVND (reference sequence). This CDR3 is CASSIEGTKQFF. CDR3 sequence (DNA): TGTGCCAGTAGTATAGAAGGGACCAAGCAGTTCTTC.

The chain uses TRBV5-1 and TRBJ2-1, with D perhaps TRBD1 (5 bases). The CDR3 contains 15 residues. Deletions cut 0 bases from V and 3 bases from J, with 10 bases between. Germline CDR1 SGHRS, CDR2 YFSETQ. CDR3 protein: CASSLAQGGYNEQFF. CDR3 DNA: TGCGCCAGCAGCTTGGCCCAGGGTGGCTACAATGAGCAGTTCTTC.

The chain uses TRBV5-1 and TRBJ1-2; no reliable D call. There are 15 residues in the CDR3. V was trimmed by 1 base and J by 8 bases, leaving 18 bases between them. CDR1 and CDR2 from the germline V gene are SGHRS and YFSETQ. Here the CDR3 reads CASSLTGIQSPGYTF. CDR3 in DNA: TGCGCCAGCAGCTTGACCGGGATCCAGAGCCCGGGCTACACCTTC. The entire variable domain, with the rest obtained from reference TRBV5-1 and TRBJ1-2, is as follows: KAGVTQTPRYLIKTRGQQVTLSCSPISGHRSVSWYQQTPGQGLQFLFEYFSETQRNKGNFPGRFSGRQFSNSRSEMNVSTLELGDSALYLCASSLTGIQSPGYTFGSGTRLTVV.

In DNA, the CDR3 is TGTGCCAGTAGTAAGGCCCGGGGCCTTGGGACAGATACGCAGTATTTT. It specifies CASSKARGLGTDTQYF. The chain carries TRBV19 and TRBJ2-3; D could derive from TRBD1 or TRBD2 (5 bases each). The CDR3 is 16 amino acids. The V gene lost 4 bases and the J gene lost 3 bases, with 17 bases spanning the gap. Germline V gene data show CDR1 as LNHDA and CDR2 as SQIVND (reference sequence).

The gene calls are TRBV5-4 and TRBJ2-3; 10 nucleotides match TRBD2. V lost 4 bases, J lost 0 bases, and 2 bases stayed unmatched. Germline CDR1 SGHNT, CDR2 YYREEE (reference sequence). The CDR3 spans 15 residues. The CDR3 DNA sequence: TGTGCCAGCAGCCGGACTAGCGGAAGCACAGATACGCAGTATTTT. Translation: CASSRTSGSTDTQYF.

The gene calls are TRBV7-9 and TRBJ1-5, with unresolved D. Germline V lookup: CDR1 SEHNR, CDR2 FQNEAQ (reference sequence). This CDR3 is built from 15 residues. V was trimmed by 1 base and J by 3 bases, leaving 10 bases between them. The CDR3, as DNA: TGTGCCAGCAGCTTAGGTCCTGGTTTCAATCAGCCCCAGCATTTT. Its protein product is CASSLGPGFNQPQHF.

The rearrangement uses TRBV5-1 and TRBJ2-3; 9 nucleotides agree with TRBD1. Germline V CDR1 and CDR2: SGHRS, YFSETQ. The CDR3 runs 15 residues. After removal of 4 bases from V and 2 bases from J, the junction contained 5 bases not matched to a gene. Here the CDR3 reads CASSRTGGSTDTQYF. The CDR3 nucleotides are TGCGCCAGCAGCCGTACAGGGGGCTCCACAGATACGCAGTATTTT. Complete variable domain (other parts from reference TRBV5-1 and TRBJ2-3): KAGVTQTPRYLIKTRGQQVTLSCSPISGHRSVSWYQQTPGQGLQFLFEYFSETQRNKGNFPGRFSGRQFSNSRSEMNVSTLELGDSALYLCASSRTGGSTDTQYFGPGTRLTVL.

The chain links TRBV18 to TRBJ1-2; tentatively, D is TRBD1 (6 bases). V was clipped by 2 bases and J by 4 bases, with 11 bases between them. The CDR3 has 14 residues. The germline CDR1 and CDR2 sequences are KGHSH and LQKENI. CDR3 DNA: TGTGCCAGCTCACCAGAGGCACAGGGCTATGGCTACACCTTC. It encodes CASSPEAQGYGYTF. The full variable domain, with the rest looked up from reference TRBV18 and TRBJ1-2, is NAGVMQNPRHLVRRRGQEARLRCSPMKGHSHVYWYRQLPEEGLKFMVYLQKENIIDESGMPKERFSAEFPKEGPSILRIQQVVRGDSAAYFCASSPEAQGYGYTFGSGTRLTVV.

This chain uses TRBV4-2 with TRBJ2-4; 9 nucleotides line up with TRBD2. V shed 5 bases and J 2 bases; nucleotides not matched to a gene: 7. This CDR3 contains 16 residues. Germline V lookup: CDR1 LGHNA, CDR2 YNFKEQ. DNA for the CDR3: TGTGCCAGCAGCGGGGTAGCGGGAGAAACCAAAAACATTCAGTACTTC. Translating it yields CASSGVAGETKNIQYF.

The chain joins TRBV10-1 to TRBJ1-4; 9 bases are a match to TRBD1. V lost 4 bases and J lost 4; bases outside the gene matches: 1. The CDR3 is made up of 14 amino acids. Germline V gives CDR1 WNHNN, CDR2 SYGVQD (reference sequence). Here the CDR3 DNA reads TGCGCCAGCAGTGCGGGACAGGGTAATGAAAAACTGTTTTTT. This codes for CASSAGQGNEKLFF.

CDR3 nucleotide sequence: TGTGCCAGTACCGAAATTTCCGCAGGGACAACAGATGAAAAACTGTTTTTT. Amino acids: CASTEISAGTTDEKLFF. The V call is TRBV19, the J call TRBJ1-4, with a possible D match to TRBD1 (6 bases). CDR3 length: 17 residues. Deletions cut 7 bases from V and 6 bases from J, with 24 bases between. The germline V gene has CDR1 LNHDA and CDR2 SQIVND (reference sequence).